A selection of T cell receptor beta chains follows, all from one sample in a study of T cell responses to AZD1222 COVID-19 vaccine. Clones were read by immunoSEQ multiplex PCR, and TCRdb kept only the in-frame ones, dropping some. The sample yields tens of thousands of clones, roughly 87% seen once. This material consisted of peripheral blood, taken 28 days after the second AZD1222 dose. These receptors came from an adult who received the AZD1222 COVID-19 vaccine. CDR3s include the opening cysteine and the closing phenylalanine or tryptophan. Fields, in order: CDR3 protein, CDR3 DNA, D gene, J gene, clone size, V gene. A D gene is named only where the DNA matches it firmly. Clone size is shown for a subset of rows, as once, few, many or a class of expanded clone.

CDR3: CAGRQGNTEAFF
DNA: TGTGCCGGGAGACAGGGGAACACTGAAGCTTTCTTT
D: TRBD1
J: TRBJ1-1
size: NA
V: TRBV6-6

CDR3: CASSPGKREGGRNEQFF
DNA: TGTGCCAGCTCACCGGGCAAGCGGGAAGGAGGCAGGAATGAGCAGTTCTTC
D: TRBD2
J: TRBJ2-1
size: NA
V: TRBV18

CDR3: CASSPRGGGETQYF
DNA: TGTGCCAGCAGCCCAAGGGGTGGCGGGGAGACCCAGTACTTC
D: NA
J: TRBJ2-5
size: once
V: TRBV7-9

CDR3: CASSGGQSGVGSPLHF
DNA: TGTGCCAGCAGTGGGGGACAGTCAGGGGTCGGTTCACCCCTCCACTTT
D: TRBD1
J: TRBJ1-6
size: NA
V: TRBV27

CDR3: CASSQGTGLGYNEQFF
DNA: TGTGCCAGCAGCCAAGGGACCGGGTTGGGCTACAATGAGCAGTTCTTC
D: NA
J: TRBJ2-1
size: NA
V: TRBV14

CDR3: CSLGENYGYTF
DNA: TGCAGTCTAGGGGAGAACTATGGCTACACCTTC
D: NA
J: TRBJ1-2
size: NA
V: TRBV20-1

CDR3: CASSLTVGATGELFF
DNA: TGTGCCAGCAGCTTAACGGTCGGGGCCACCGGGGAGCTGTTTTTT
D: NA
J: TRBJ2-2
size: NA
V: TRBV7-3

CDR3: CSVQGIENIQYF
DNA: TGCAGCGTGCAGGGGATTGAAAACATTCAGTACTTC
D: NA
J: TRBJ2-4
size: NA
V: TRBV29-1

CDR3: CSVGGGRAYEQYF
DNA: TGCAGCGTTGGAGGCGGGAGGGCCTACGAGCAGTACTTC
D: TRBD2
J: TRBJ2-7
size: NA
V: TRBV29-1

CDR3: CASSLTVRGAYGYTF
DNA: TGTGCCAGCAGCTTAACGGTCCGGGGGGCCTATGGCTACACCTTC
D: NA
J: TRBJ1-2
size: NA
V: TRBV7-2

CDR3: CASSQDLVEETQYF
DNA: TGTGCCAGCAGCCAAGATCTGGTGGAAGAGACCCAGTACTTC
D: NA
J: TRBJ2-5
size: NA
V: TRBV4-2

CDR3: CASKINTGELFF
DNA: TGTGCCAGCAAAATTAACACCGGGGAGCTGTTTTTT
D: NA
J: TRBJ2-2
size: NA
V: TRBV12-3/TRBV12-4

CDR3: CASSTDRDISPYSPLHF
DNA: TGTGCCAGCAGCACCGACCGGGACATCAGTCCCTATTCACCCCTCCACTTT
D: NA
J: TRBJ1-6
size: NA
V: TRBV9

CDR3: CASSSRVERDRGTYEQYF
DNA: TGTGCCAGCAGCTCCCGGGTGGAACGGGACAGGGGAACCTACGAGCAGTACTTC
D: TRBD1
J: TRBJ2-7
size: NA
V: TRBV7-8

CDR3: CASSPRPGELFF
DNA: TGTGCCAGCAGCCCAAGGCCCGGGGAGCTGTTTTTT
D: NA
J: TRBJ2-2
size: NA
V: TRBV7-3

CDR3: CSASPGRWDQPQHF
DNA: TGCAGTGCTAGTCCGGGACGGTGGGATCAGCCCCAGCATTTT
D: NA
J: TRBJ1-5
size: NA
V: TRBV20-1

CDR3: CASSGGTGDNSPLHF
DNA: TGTGCCAGCAGCGGGGGGACAGGGGATAATTCACCCCTCCACTTT
D: TRBD1
J: TRBJ1-6
size: NA
V: TRBV9

CDR3: CASSEFRGNGETQYF
DNA: TGTGCCAGCAGTGAATTTAGAGGGAATGGAGAGACCCAGTACTTC
D: NA
J: TRBJ2-5
size: NA
V: TRBV25-1

CDR3: CAIRTENTGELFF
DNA: TGTGCCATCAGAACAGAGAACACCGGGGAGCTGTTTTTT
D: NA
J: TRBJ2-2
size: few
V: TRBV10-3

CDR3: CASSPTGLRSDGYTF
DNA: TGCGCCAGCAGCCCTACAGGGTTACGGTCTGATGGCTACACCTTC
D: NA
J: TRBJ1-2
size: NA
V: TRBV4-1

CDR3: CASNRRLAGTSYNEQFF
DNA: TGTGCCAGCAATAGAAGACTAGCGGGAACCTCCTACAATGAGCAGTTCTTC
D: TRBD2
J: TRBJ2-1
size: NA
V: TRBV28

CDR3: CASTQKRGPYEQYF
DNA: TGTGCCAGTACCCAGAAGCGGGGACCCTACGAGCAGTACTTC
D: TRBD2
J: TRBJ2-7
size: NA
V: TRBV19

CDR3: CASSLIGTGYNEQFF
DNA: TGTGCCAGCAGCTTAATAGGGACAGGGTACAATGAGCAGTTCTTC
D: TRBD1
J: TRBJ2-1
size: NA
V: TRBV7-2

CDR3: CSASLAGVNEQFF
DNA: TGCAGTGCTAGTCTAGCGGGAGTAAATGAGCAGTTCTTC
D: TRBD2
J: TRBJ2-1
size: NA
V: TRBV20-1

CDR3: CASSEAQRALGAFF
DNA: TGTGCCAGCTCGGAGGCCCAGAGGGCATTAGGAGCTTTCTTT
D: NA
J: TRBJ1-1
size: NA
V: TRBV6-5

CDR3: CASRGPPGDEQYF
DNA: TGTGCCAGCAGGGGACCCCCCGGCGACGAGCAGTACTTC
D: NA
J: TRBJ2-7
size: NA
V: TRBV12-3/TRBV12-4

CDR3: CASSTTSGGNEQFF
DNA: TGTGCCAGCAGCACCACTAGCGGGGGTAATGAGCAGTTCTTC
D: TRBD2
J: TRBJ2-1
size: once
V: TRBV7-2

CDR3: CASSPTGASGNTIYF
DNA: TGTGCCAGTAGTCCGACAGGGGCCTCTGGAAACACCATATATTTT
D: TRBD1
J: TRBJ1-3
size: NA
V: TRBV19

CDR3: CATSRDRGRYTEAFF
DNA: TGTGCCACCAGCAGAGATCGGGGAAGGTACACTGAAGCTTTCTTT
D: NA
J: TRBJ1-1
size: NA
V: TRBV15

CDR3: CSVKKGGLAGWGAEKVQFF
DNA: TGCAGCGTGAAAAAGGGTGGACTAGCGGGATGGGGGGCAGAAAAGGTGCAGTTCTTC
D: TRBD2
J: TRBJ2-1
size: once
V: TRBV29-1

CDR3: CASSFPGTGENEQFF
DNA: TGTGCCAGCAGCTTTCCCGGGACAGGCGAAAATGAGCAGTTCTTC
D: TRBD1
J: TRBJ2-1
size: NA
V: TRBV7-8

CDR3: CASSSQGYETQYF
DNA: TGTGCCAGCAGTTCACAGGGGTACGAGACCCAGTACTTC
D: TRBD1
J: TRBJ2-5
size: NA
V: TRBV7-9

CDR3: CASSFGATGNTIYF
DNA: TGTGCCAGCAGTTTTGGGGCGACTGGAAACACCATATATTTT
D: NA
J: TRBJ1-3
size: once
V: TRBV27

CDR3: CASGRAVVDETQYF
DNA: TGTGCTAGTGGCCGAGCTGTTGTTGATGAGACCCAGTACTTC
D: NA
J: TRBJ2-5
size: once
V: TRBV12-5

CDR3: CASSQKFAGTDSNQPQHF
DNA: TGTGCCAGCAGCCAAAAATTTGCCGGGACAGATAGCAATCAGCCCCAGCATTTT
D: TRBD1
J: TRBJ1-5
size: NA
V: TRBV5-4

CDR3: CASSPGAPQPQHF
DNA: TGTGCCAGCAGTCCCGGAGCTCCCCAGCCCCAGCATTTT
D: NA
J: TRBJ1-5
size: NA
V: TRBV6-2/TRBV6-3

CDR3: CASNPAEGYNEQFF
DNA: TGTGCCAGCAACCCGGCGGAAGGGTACAATGAGCAGTTCTTC
D: NA
J: TRBJ2-1
size: NA
V: TRBV5-4

CDR3: CASSLRLAGGPGDTQYF
DNA: TGTGCCAGCAGCTTAAGGCTAGCGGGAGGGCCAGGGGATACGCAGTATTTT
D: TRBD2
J: TRBJ2-3
size: NA
V: TRBV7-2

CDR3: CASVTGGLNTEAFF
DNA: TGTGCCAGTGTTACAGGGGGTTTGAACACTGAAGCTTTCTTT
D: TRBD1
J: TRBJ1-1
size: once
V: TRBV19

CDR3: CASSTGTLNTGELFF
DNA: TGTGCCAGCAGTACCGGGACTTTAAACACCGGGGAGCTGTTTTTT
D: NA
J: TRBJ2-2
size: NA
V: TRBV5-4

CDR3: CATSDGARETQYF
DNA: TGTGCCACCTCCGACGGCGCTCGGGAGACCCAGTACTTC
D: NA
J: TRBJ2-5
size: NA
V: TRBV24-1

CDR3: CAFLTGGYGYTF
DNA: TGTGCCTTCCTAACAGGGGGCTATGGCTACACCTTC
D: TRBD1
J: TRBJ1-2
size: NA
V: TRBV30

CDR3: CASSSLAGEQFF
DNA: TGTGCCAGCAGTTCCCTAGCGGGTGAGCAGTTCTTC
D: TRBD2
J: TRBJ2-1
size: NA
V: TRBV12-3/TRBV12-4

CDR3: CASTAGIQPQHF
DNA: TGTGCCAGTACCGCCGGAATCCAGCCCCAGCATTTT
D: NA
J: TRBJ1-5
size: NA
V: TRBV19

CDR3: CASSLLSGSYNEQFF
DNA: TGTGCCAGCAGCCTCCTTAGCGGGAGTTACAATGAGCAGTTCTTC
D: TRBD2
J: TRBJ2-1
size: once
V: TRBV5-4

CDR3: CASSTRTSVHYNEQFF
DNA: TGTGCCAGCAGCACCCGGACTAGCGTTCACTACAATGAGCAGTTCTTC
D: TRBD2
J: TRBJ2-1
size: NA
V: TRBV9

CDR3: CASSYGQRLDTQYF
DNA: TGTGCCAGCAGTTACGGGCAGAGACTAGATACGCAGTATTTT
D: NA
J: TRBJ2-3
size: once
V: TRBV6-2/TRBV6-3

CDR3: CASTPAWERGTGELFF
DNA: TGCGCCAGCACCCCGGCTTGGGAGCGGGGCACCGGGGAGCTGTTTTTT
D: TRBD2
J: TRBJ2-2
size: NA
V: TRBV5-1

CDR3: CASSDRGLPYNEQFF
DNA: TGTGCCAGTAGTGACAGGGGGTTACCCTACAATGAGCAGTTCTTC
D: TRBD1
J: TRBJ2-1
size: many
V: TRBV19

CDR3: CASSFTLAGTLAHNEQFF
DNA: TGTGCCAGCAGCTTTACCCTAGCGGGGACTCTGGCCCACAATGAGCAGTTCTTC
D: TRBD2
J: TRBJ2-1
size: NA
V: TRBV7-9

CDR3: CASSYSPPGPRNSPLHF
DNA: TGTGCCAGTAGTTACTCTCCCCCAGGGCCTCGTAATTCACCCCTCCACTTT
D: NA
J: TRBJ1-6
size: few
V: TRBV19

CDR3: CASSLNGQTSGTYNEQFF
DNA: TGTGCCAGCAGCTTAAACGGGCAGACTAGCGGGACCTACAATGAGCAGTTCTTC
D: TRBD2
J: TRBJ2-1
size: once
V: TRBV7-3

CDR3: CASDDKLWNEQFF
DNA: TGTGCCAGTGATGATAAGCTCTGGAATGAGCAGTTCTTC
D: NA
J: TRBJ2-1
size: NA
V: TRBV6-5